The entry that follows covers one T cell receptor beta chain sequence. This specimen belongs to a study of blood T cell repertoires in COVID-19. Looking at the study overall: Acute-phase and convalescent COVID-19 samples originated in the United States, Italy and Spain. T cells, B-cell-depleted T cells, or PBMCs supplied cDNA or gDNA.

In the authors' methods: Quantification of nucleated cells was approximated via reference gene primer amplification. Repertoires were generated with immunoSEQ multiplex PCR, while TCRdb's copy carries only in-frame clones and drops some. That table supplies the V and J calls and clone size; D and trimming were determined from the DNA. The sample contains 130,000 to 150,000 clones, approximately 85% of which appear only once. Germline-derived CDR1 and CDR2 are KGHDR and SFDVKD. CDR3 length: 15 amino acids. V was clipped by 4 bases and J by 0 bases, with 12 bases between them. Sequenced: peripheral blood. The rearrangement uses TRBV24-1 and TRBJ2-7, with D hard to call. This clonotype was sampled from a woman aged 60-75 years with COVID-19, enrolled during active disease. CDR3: CATSDPHRSSYEQYF. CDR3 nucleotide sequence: TGTGCCACCAGTGACCCCCATAGGAGCTCCTACGAGCAGTACTTC.